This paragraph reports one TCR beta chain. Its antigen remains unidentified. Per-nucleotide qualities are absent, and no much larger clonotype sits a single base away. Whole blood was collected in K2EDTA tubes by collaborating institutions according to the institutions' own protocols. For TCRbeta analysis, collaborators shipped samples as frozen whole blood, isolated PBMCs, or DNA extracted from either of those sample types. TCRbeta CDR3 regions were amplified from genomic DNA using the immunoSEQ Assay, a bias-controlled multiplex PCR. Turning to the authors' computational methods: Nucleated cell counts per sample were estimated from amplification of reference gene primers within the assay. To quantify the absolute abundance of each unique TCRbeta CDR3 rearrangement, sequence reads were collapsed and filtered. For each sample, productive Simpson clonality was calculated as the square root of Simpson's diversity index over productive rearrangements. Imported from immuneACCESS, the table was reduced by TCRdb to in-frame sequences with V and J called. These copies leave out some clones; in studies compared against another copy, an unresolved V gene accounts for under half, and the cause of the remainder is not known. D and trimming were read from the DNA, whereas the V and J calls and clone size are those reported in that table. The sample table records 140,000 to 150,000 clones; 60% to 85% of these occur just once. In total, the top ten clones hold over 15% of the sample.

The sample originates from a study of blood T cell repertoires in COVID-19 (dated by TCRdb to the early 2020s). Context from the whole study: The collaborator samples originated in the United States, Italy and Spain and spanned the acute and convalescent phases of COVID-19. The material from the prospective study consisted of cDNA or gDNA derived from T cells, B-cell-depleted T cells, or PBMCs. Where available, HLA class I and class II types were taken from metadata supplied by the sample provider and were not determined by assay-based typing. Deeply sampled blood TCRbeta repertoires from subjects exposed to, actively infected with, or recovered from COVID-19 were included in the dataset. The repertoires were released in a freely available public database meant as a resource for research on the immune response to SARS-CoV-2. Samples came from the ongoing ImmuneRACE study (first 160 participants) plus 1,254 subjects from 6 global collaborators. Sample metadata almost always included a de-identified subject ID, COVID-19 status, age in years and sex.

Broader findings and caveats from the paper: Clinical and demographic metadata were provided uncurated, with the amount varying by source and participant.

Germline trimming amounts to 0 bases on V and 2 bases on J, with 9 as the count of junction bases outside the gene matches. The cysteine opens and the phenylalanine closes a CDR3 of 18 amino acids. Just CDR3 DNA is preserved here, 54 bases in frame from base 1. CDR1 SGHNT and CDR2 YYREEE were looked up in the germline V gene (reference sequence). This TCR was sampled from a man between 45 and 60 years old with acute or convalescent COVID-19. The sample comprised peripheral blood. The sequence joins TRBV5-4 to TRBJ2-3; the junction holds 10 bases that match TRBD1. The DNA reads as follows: TGTGCCAGCAGCTTGGGACAGGGGGCGAACTCCTTCACAGATACGCAGTATTTT. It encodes CASSLGQGANSFTDTQYF.